The present T cell receptor (beta chain) was sequenced within a study of control samples from healthy donors and cancer patients (dated by TCRdb to 2020 to 2022). Note on this clone: What antigen it recognizes has not been identified. Base qualities were left out, and no much larger clone turns up one base away.

Library preparation was by the immunoSEQ multiplex PCR assay. As stored in TCRdb, this immuneACCESS dataset retains in-frame rearrangements with V and J assigned. A fraction of the clones does not appear; measured against another copy, unresolved V genes explain less than half of the discrepancy, and the remainder lacks a known reason. Here the sample has over 85,000 clones; about 88% occur a single time. Clones ranked in the top ten supply under 40% of the sample. The sequenced sample consisted of PBMCs. The receptor comes from a man in his 70s with lung cancer.

The nucleotide sequence reads TGCGCCAGCAGCGGGGGACCGATCTACGAGCAGTACTTC. This gives the protein CASSGGPIYEQYF. Recombination joined TRBV5-1 with TRBJ2-7; the D gene is possibly TRBD1 or TRBD2, with 5 bases matching each. For CDR1 and CDR2, the germline V gene lists SGHRS and YFSETQ. Trimming takes 4 bases from V and 3 bases from J, and the germline ends sit 11 bases apart. The CDR3 has 13 amino acids, counting the end cysteine and phenylalanine. Only the CDR3 part of the read is kept: 39 bases, read in frame from the first base.